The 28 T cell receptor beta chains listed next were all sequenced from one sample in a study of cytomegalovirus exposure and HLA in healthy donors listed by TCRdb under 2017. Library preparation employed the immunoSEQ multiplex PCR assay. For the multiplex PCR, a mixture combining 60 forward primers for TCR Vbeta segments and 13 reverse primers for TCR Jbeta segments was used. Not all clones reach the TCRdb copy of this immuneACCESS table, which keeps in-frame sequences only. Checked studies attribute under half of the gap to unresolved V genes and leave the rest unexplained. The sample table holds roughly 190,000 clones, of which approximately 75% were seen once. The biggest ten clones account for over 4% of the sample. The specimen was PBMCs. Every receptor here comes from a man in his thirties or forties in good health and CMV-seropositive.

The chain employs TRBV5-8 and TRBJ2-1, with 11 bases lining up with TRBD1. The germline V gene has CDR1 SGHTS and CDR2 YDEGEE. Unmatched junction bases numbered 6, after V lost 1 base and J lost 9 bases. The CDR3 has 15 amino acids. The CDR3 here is CASSLRGQGAGEQFF. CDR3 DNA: TGTGCCAGCAGCTTGAGAGGACAGGGGGCAGGTGAGCAGTTCTTC.

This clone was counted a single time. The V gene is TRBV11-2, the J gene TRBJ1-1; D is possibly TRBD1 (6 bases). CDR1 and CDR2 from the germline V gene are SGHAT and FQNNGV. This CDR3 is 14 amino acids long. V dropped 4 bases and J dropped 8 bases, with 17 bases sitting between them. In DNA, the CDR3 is TGTGCCAGCAGCTCAATTGCGTTCAGGGGAGAAGCTTTCTTT. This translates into CASSSIAFRGEAFF.

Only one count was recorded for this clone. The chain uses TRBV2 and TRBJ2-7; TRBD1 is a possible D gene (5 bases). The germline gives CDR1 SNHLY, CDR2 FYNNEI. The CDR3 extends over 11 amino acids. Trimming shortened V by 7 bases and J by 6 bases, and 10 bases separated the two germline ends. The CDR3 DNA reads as TGTGCCAGCATTAAGGGGTGCGAGCAGTACTTC. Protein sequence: CASIKGCEQYF.

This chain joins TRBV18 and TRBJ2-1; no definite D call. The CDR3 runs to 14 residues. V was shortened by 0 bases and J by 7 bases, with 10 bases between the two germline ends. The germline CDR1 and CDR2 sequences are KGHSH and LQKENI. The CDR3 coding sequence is TGTGCCAGCTCACCACCGGTCAGCAGGAATGAGCAGTTCTTC. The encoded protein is CASSPPVSRNEQFF.

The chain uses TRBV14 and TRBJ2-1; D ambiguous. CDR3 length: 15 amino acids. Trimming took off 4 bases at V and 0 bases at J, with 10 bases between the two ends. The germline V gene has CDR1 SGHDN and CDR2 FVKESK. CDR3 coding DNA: TGTGCCAGCAGCCCTGTTAGCAGCTCCTACAATGAGCAGTTCTTC. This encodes CASSPVSSSYNEQFF. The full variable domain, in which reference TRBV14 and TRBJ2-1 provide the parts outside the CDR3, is EAGVTQFPSHSVIEKGQTVTLRCDPISGHDNLYWYRRVMGKEIKFLLHFVKESKQDESGMPNNRFLAERTGGTYSTLKVQPAELEDSGVYFCASSPVSSSYNEQFFGPGTRLTVL.

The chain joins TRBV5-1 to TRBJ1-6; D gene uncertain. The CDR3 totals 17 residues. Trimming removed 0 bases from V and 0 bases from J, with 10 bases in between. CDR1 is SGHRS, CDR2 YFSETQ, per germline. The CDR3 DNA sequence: TGCGCCAGCAGCTTGGCAGACTCCAGCTCCTATAATTCACCCCTCCACTTT. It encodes CASSLADSSSYNSPLHF.

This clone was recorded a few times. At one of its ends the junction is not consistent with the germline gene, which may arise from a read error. CDR3 bases: TGTGCCAGCAGCTCGAGACAGGTATTGGATCAGCCCCAGCATTTT. Translating it yields CASSSRQVLDQPQHF. The rearrangement joins TRBV5-3 to TRBJ1-5; D may be TRBD1 (6 bases). TRBV5-3 is an open reading frame whose function is uncertain. This CDR3 is 15 amino acids long.

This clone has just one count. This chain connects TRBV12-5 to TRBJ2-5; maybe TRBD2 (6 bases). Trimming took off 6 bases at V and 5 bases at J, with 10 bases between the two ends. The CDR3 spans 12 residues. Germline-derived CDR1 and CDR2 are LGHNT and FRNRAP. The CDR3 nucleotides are TGTGCTAGTGGGCTCGGAGGGGAGACCCAGTACTTC. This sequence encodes CASGLGGETQYF. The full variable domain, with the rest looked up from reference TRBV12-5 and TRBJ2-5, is DARVTQTPRHKVTEMGQEVTMRCQPILGHNTVFWYRQTMMQGLELLAYFRNRAPLDDSGMPKDRFSAEMPDATLATLKIQPSEPRDSAVYFCASGLGGETQYFGPGTRLLVL.

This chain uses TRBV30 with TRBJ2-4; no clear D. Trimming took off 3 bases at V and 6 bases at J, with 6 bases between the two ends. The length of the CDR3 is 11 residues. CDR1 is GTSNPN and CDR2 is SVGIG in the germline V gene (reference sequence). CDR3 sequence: CAWSPGNIQYF. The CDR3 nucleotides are TGTGCCTGGAGCCCGGGAAACATTCAGTACTTC. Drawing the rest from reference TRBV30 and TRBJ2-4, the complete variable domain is SQTIHQWPATLVQPVGSPLSLECTVEGTSNPNLYWYRQAAGRGLQLLFYSVGIGQISSEVPQNLSASRPQDRQFILSSKKLLLSDSGFYLCAWSPGNIQYFGAGTRLSVL.

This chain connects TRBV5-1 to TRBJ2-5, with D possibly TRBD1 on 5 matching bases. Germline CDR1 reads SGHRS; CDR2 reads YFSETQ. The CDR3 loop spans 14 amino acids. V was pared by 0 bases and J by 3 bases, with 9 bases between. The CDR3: CASSLASREETQYF. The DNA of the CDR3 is TGCGCCAGCAGCTTGGCCTCCAGGGAAGAGACCCAGTACTTC.

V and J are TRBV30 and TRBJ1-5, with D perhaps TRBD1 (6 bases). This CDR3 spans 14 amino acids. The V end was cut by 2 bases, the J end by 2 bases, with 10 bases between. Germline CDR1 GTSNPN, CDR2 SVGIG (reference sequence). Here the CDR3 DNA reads TGTGCCTGGAGTCATTGGGGGCGCAATCAGCCCCAGCATTTT. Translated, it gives CAWSHWGRNQPQHF.

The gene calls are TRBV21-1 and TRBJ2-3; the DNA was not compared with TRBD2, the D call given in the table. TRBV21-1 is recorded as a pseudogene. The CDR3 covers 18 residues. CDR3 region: CASSKHWSGGARTDTQYF. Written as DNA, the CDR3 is TGTGCCAGCAGCAAGCATTGGTCGGGGGGCGCGCGCACAGATACGCAGTATTTT.

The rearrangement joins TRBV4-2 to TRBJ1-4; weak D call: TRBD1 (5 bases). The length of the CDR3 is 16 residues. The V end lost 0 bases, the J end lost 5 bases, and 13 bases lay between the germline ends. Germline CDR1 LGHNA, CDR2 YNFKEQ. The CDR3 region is CASSQDRWGENEKLFF. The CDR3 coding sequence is TGTGCCAGCAGCCAAGATAGGTGGGGGGAGAATGAAAAACTGTTTTTT.

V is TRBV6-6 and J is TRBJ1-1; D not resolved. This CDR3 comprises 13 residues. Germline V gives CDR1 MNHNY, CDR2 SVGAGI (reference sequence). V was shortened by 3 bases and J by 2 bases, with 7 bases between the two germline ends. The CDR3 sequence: CASSYGINTEAFF. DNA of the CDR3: TGTGCCAGCAGTTATGGCATTAACACTGAAGCTTTCTTT.

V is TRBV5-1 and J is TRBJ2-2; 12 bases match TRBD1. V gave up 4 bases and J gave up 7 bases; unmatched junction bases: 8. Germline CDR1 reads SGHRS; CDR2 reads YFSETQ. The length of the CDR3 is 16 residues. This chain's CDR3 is CASSEGTGGADGELFF. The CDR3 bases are TGCGCCAGCAGCGAAGGGACAGGGGGCGCGGACGGGGAGCTGTTTTTT. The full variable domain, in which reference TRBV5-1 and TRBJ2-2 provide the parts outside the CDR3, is KAGVTQTPRYLIKTRGQQVTLSCSPISGHRSVSWYQQTPGQGLQFLFEYFSETQRNKGNFPGRFSGRQFSNSRSEMNVSTLELGDSALYLCASSEGTGGADGELFFGEGSRLTVL.

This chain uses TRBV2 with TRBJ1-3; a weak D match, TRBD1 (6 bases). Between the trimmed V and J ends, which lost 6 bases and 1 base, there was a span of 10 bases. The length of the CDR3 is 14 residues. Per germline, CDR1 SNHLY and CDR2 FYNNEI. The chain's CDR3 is CASRAGTSGNTIYF. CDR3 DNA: TGTGCCAGCAGAGCCGGGACATCTGGAAACACCATATATTTT. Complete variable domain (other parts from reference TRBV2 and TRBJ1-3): EPEVTQTPSHQVTQMGQEVILRCVPISNHLYFYWYRQILGQKVEFLVSFYNNEISEKSEIFDDQFSVERPDGSNFTLKIRSTKLEDSAMYFCASRAGTSGNTIYFGEGSWLTVV.

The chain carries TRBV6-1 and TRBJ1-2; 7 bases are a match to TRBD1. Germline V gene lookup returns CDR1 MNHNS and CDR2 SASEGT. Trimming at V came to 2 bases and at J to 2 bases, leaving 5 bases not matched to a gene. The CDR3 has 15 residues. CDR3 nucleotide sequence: TGTGCCAGCAGTGAACCGACAGGGCCCAACTATGGCTACACCTTC. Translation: CASSEPTGPNYGYTF.

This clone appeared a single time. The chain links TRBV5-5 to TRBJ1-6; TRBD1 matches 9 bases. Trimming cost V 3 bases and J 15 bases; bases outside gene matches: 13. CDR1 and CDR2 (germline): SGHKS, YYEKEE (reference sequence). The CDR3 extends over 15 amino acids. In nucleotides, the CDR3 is TGTGCCAGCAGCTGGGCCGGGACAGGGACCTTGCGCCTCCACTTT. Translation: CASSWAGTGTLRLHF. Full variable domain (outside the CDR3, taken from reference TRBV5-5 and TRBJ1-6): DAGVTQSPTHLIKTRGQQVTLRCSPISGHKSVSWYQQVLGQGPQFIFQYYEKEERGRGNFPDRFSARQFPNYSSELNVNALLLGDSALYLCASSWAGTGTLRLHFGNGTRLTVT.

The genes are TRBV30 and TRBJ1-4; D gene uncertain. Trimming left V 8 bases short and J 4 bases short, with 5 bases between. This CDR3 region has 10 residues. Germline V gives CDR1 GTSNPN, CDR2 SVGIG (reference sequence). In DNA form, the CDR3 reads TGTGCCCTCTATAATGAAAAACTGTTTTTT. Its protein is CALYNEKLFF.

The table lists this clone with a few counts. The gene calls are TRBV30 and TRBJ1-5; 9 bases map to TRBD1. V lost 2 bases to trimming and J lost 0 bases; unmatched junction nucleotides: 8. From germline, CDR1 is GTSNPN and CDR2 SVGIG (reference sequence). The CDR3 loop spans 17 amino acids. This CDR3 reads CAWSLGQGSHSNQPQHF. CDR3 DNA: TGTGCCTGGAGTTTGGGACAGGGCTCTCATAGCAATCAGCCCCAGCATTTT.

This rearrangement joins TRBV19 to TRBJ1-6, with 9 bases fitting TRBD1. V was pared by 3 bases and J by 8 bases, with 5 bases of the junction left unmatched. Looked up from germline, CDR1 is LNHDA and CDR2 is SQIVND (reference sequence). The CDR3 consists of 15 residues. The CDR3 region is CASSMMGQGDSPLHF. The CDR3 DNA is TGTGCCAGTAGTATGATGGGACAGGGTGATTCACCCCTCCACTTT.

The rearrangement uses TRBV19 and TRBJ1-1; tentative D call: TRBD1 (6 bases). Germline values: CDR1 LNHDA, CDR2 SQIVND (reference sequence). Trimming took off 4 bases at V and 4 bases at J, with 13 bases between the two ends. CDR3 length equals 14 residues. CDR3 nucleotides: TGTGCCAGTAGTACCTACAGGGAAGGCACTGAAGCTTTCTTT. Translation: CASSTYREGTEAFF.

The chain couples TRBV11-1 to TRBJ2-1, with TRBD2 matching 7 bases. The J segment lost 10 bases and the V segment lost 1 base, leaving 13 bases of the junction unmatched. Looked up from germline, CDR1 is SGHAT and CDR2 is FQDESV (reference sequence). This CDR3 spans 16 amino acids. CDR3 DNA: TGTGCCAGCAGCTTAGTTTCCCTAGCGGCAACCCCCGAGCAGTTCTTC. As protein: CASSLVSLAATPEQFF.

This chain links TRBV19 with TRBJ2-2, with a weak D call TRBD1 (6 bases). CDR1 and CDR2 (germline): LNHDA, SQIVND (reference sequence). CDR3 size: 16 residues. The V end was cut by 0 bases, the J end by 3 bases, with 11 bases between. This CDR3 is CASSIDLRGYTGELFF. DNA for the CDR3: TGTGCCAGTAGTATAGATCTAAGGGGGTACACCGGGGAGCTGTTTTTT. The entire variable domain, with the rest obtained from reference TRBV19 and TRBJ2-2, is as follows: DGGITQSPKYLFRKEGQNVTLSCEQNLNHDAMYWYRQDPGQGLRLIYYSQIVNDFQKGDIAEGYSVSREKKESFPLTVTSAQKNPTAFYLCASSIDLRGYTGELFFGEGSRLTVL.

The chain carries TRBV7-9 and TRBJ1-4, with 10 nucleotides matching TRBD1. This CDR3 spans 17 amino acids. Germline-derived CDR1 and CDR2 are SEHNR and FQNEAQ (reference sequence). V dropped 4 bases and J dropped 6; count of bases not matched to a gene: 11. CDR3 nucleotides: TGTGCCAGCAGCTCCCCGAAAGACAGGGGGCGAGATGAAAAACTGTTTTTT. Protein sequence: CASSSPKDRGRDEKLFF.

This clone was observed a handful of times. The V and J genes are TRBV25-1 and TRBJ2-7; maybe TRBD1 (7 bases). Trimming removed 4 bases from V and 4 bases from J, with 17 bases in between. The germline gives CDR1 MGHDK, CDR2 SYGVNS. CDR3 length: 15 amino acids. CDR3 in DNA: TGTGCCAGCAGTGGGCCCAGGGGGGAACTTTACGAGCAGTACTTC. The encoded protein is CASSGPRGELYEQYF.

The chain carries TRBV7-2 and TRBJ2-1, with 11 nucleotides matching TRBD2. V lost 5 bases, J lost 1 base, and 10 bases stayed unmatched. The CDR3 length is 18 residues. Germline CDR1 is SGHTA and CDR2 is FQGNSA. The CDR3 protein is CASSPTSGTYPSYNEQFF. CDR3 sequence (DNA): TGTGCCAGCAGCCCGACTAGCGGGACCTACCCTTCCTACAATGAGCAGTTCTTC.

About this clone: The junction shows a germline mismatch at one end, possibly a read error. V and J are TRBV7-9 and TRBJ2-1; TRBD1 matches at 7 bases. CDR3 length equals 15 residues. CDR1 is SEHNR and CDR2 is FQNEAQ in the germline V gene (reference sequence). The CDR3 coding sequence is TGTTCCAGCAGCTCGGCCGGGACAGCCTACAATGAGCAGTTCTTC. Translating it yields CSSSSAGTAYNEQFF.